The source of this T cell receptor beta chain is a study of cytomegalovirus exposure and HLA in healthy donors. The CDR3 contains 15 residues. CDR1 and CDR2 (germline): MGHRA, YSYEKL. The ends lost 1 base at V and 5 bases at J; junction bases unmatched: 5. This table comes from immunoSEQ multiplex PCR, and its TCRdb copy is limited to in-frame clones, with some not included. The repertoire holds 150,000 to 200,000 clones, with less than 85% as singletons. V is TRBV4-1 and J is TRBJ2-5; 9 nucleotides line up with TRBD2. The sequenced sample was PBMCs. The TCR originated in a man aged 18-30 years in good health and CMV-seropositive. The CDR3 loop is CASSQGRGGPETQYF. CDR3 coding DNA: TGCGCCAGCAGCCAAGGGCGGGGGGGCCCGGAGACCCAGTACTTC.